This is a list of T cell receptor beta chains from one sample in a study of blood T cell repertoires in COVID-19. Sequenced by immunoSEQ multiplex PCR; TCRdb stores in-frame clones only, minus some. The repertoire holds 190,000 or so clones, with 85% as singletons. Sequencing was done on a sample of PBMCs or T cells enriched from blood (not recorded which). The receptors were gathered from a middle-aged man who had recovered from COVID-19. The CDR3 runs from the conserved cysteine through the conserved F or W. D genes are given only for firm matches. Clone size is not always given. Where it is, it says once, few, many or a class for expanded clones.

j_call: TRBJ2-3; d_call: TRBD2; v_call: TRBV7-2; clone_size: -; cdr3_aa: CASSLRRAGGGATQYF; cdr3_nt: TGTGCCAGCAGCTTAAGAAGAGCGGGAGGAGGCGCGACGCAGTATTTT
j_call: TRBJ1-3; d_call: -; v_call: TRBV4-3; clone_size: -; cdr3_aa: CASSQVRGNTIYF; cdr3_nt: TGCGCCAGCAGCCAAGTGCGTGGAAACACCATATATTTT
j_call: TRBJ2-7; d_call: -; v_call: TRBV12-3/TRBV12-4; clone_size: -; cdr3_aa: CARGGYEQYF; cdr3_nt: TGTGCCAGAGGGGGATACGAGCAGTACTTC
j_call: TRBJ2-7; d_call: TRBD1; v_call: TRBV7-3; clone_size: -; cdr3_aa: CASSLMGQGPYEQYF; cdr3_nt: TGTGCCAGCAGCTTAATGGGACAGGGCCCTTACGAGCAGTACTTC
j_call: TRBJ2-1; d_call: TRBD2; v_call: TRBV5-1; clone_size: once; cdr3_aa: CASSPILSSGIPYNEQFF; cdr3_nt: TGCGCCAGCAGCCCAATCCTCTCTAGCGGGATACCCTACAATGAGCAGTTCTTC
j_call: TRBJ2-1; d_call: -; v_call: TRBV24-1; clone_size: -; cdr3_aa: CATSDFGQGEFF; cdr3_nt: TGTGCCACCAGTGATTTCGGGCAGGGCGAGTTCTTC
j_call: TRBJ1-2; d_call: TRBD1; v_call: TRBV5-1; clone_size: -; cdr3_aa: CASSQGQGNYGYTF; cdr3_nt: TGCGCCAGCAGCCAGGGACAGGGAAACTATGGCTACACCTTC
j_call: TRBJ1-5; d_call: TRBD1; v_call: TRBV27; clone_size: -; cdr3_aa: CASSLLSTGGQPQHF; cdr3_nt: TGTGCCAGCAGTTTATTATCAACAGGGGGACAGCCCCAGCATTTT
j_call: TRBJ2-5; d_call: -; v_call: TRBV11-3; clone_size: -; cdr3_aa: CASSSTAGGKGGSLETQYF; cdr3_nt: TGTGCCAGCAGTTCTACGGCAGGCGGCAAAGGGGGTAGTTTGGAGACCCAGTACTTC
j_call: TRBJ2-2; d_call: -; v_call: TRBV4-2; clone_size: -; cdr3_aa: CASSLSSEGRFTGELFF; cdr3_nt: TGTGCCAGCAGCCTTTCAAGCGAGGGGAGGTTCACCGGGGAGCTGTTTTTT
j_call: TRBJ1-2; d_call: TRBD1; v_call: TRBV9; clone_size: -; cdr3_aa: CASSVGQGAYGYTF; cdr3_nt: TGTGCCAGCAGCGTAGGACAGGGCGCCTATGGCTACACCTTC
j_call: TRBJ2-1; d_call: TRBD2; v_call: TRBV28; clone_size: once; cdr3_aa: CASSTIAGGWNEQFF; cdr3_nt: TGTGCCAGCAGTACCATAGCGGGAGGGTGGAATGAGCAGTTCTTC
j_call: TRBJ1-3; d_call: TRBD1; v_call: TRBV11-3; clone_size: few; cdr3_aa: CASSPRDSDHSGNTIYF; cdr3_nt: TGTGCCAGCAGCCCCCGGGACAGCGACCACTCTGGAAACACCATATATTTT
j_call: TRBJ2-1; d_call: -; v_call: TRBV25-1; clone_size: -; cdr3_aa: CARPSHGGRGNEQFF; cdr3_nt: TGTGCCAGGCCGTCTCACGGGGGGCGAGGGAATGAGCAGTTCTTC
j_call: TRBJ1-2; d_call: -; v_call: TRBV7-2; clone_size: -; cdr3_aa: CASSPGQNYGYTF; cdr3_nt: TGTGCCAGCAGCCCCGGACAAAACTATGGCTACACCTTC
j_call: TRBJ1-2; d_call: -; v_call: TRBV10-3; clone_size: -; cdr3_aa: CAISAGGGGYTF; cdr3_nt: TGTGCCATCAGCGCGGGGGGTGGTGGCTACACCTTC
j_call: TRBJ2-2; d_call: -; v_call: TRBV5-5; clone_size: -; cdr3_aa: CASSPNVRSRDTGELFF; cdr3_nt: TGTGCCAGCAGCCCCAACGTCCGATCGCGGGACACCGGGGAGCTGTTTTTT
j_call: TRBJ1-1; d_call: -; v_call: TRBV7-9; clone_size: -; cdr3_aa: CASSLQGLNTEAFF; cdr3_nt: TGTGCCAGCAGCTTACAGGGGCTGAACACTGAAGCTTTCTTT
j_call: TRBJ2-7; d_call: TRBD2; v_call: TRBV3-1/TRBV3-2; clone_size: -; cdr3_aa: CASSSGGAGVGWYEQYF; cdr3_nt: TGTGCCAGCAGCTCCGGGGGGGCAGGGGTCGGGTGGTACGAGCAGTACTTC
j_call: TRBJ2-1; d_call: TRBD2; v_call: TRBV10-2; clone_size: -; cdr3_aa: CASRETVAGGREEQFF; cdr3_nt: TGCGCCAGCAGGGAAACAGTAGCGGGAGGGAGGGAGGAGCAGTTCTTC
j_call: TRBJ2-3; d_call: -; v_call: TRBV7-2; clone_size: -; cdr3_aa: CASSPQLAGADTQYF; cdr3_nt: TGTGCCAGCAGCCCCCAATTGGCGGGTGCAGATACGCAGTATTTT
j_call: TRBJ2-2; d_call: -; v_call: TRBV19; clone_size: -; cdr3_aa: CASSISQGPLTGELFF; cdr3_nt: TGTGCCAGTAGTATATCACAGGGTCCTCTCACCGGGGAGCTGTTTTTT
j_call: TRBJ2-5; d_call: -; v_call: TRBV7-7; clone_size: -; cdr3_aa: CASSLARQPQETQYF; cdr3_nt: TGTGCTAGCAGCTTAGCGCGACAACCCCAAGAGACCCAGTACTTC
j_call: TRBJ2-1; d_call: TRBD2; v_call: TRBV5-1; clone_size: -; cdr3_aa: CASRVAGLVNEQFF; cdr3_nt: TGCGCCAGCAGGGTAGCGGGATTGGTCAATGAGCAGTTCTTC
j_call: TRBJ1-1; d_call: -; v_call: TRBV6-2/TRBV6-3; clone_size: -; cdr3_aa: CASSYLTGNTEAFF; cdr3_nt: TGTGCCAGCAGTTACCTCACAGGGAACACTGAAGCTTTCTTT
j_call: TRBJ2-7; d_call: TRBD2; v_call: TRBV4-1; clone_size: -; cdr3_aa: CASSQGGGVSYEQYF; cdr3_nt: TGCGCCAGCAGCCAAGGGGGAGGGGTCTCCTACGAGCAGTACTTC
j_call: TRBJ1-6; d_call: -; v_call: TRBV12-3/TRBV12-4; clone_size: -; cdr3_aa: CASSRAGNSPLHF; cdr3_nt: TGTGCCAGCAGTAGGGCGGGGAATTCACCCCTCCACTTT
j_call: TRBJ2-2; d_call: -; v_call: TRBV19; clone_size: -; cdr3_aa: CASSPQGYSGELFF; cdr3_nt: TGTGCCAGTAGTCCCCAGGGATATAGCGGGGAGCTGTTTTTT
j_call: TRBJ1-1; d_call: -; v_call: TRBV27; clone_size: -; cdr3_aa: CASSPGTGNTEAFF; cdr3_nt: TGTGCCAGCAGTCCCGGGACTGGGAACACTGAAGCTTTCTTT
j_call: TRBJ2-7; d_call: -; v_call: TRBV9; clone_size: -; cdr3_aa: CAKPTGPPYEQYF; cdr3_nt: TGTGCCAAACCGACAGGTCCGCCTTACGAGCAGTACTTC
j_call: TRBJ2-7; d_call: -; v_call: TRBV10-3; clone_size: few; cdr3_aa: CAISESGAGYYEQYF; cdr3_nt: TGTGCCATCAGTGAGTCGGGGGCAGGTTATTACGAGCAGTACTTC
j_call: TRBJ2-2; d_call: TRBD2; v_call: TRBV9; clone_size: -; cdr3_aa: CASSLRLAGTGELFF; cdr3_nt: TGTGCCAGCAGCTTAAGACTAGCGGGGACCGGGGAGCTGTTTTTT
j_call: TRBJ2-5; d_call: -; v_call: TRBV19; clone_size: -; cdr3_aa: CASSHSSLQETQYF; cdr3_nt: TGTGCCAGTAGTCATAGTAGTTTACAAGAGACCCAGTACTTC
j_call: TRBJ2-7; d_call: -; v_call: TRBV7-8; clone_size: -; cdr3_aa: CASNPSRVDEQYF; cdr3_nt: TGTGCCAGCAATCCATCCAGGGTGGACGAGCAGTACTTC
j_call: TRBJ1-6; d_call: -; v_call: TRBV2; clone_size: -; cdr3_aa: CATRTEANSPLHF; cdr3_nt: TGTGCCACCCGGACAGAAGCTAATTCACCCCTCCACTTT
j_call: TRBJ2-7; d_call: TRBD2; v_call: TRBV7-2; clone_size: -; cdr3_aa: CASSPSGLAGGGEQYF; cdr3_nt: TGTGCCAGCAGCCCAAGTGGGCTAGCGGGAGGAGGAGAGCAGTACTTC
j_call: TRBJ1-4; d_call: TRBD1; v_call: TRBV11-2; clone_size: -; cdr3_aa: CASRRLGQGIKEKLFF; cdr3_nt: TGTGCCAGCAGGCGGTTGGGACAGGGGATCAAAGAAAAACTGTTTTTT
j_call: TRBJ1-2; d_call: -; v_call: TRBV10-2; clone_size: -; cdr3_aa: CASSPTAGTPNYGYTF; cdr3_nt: TGCGCCAGCAGTCCAACAGCCGGGACACCTAACTATGGCTACACCTTC
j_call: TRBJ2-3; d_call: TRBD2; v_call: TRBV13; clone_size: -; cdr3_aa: CASSSGTSGVADTQYF; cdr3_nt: TGTGCCAGCAGCTCCGGGACTAGCGGGGTGGCAGATACGCAGTATTTT
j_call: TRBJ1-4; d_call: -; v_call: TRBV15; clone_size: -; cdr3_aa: CATSRDSGPTNEKLFF; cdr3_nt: TGTGCCACCAGCAGAGATAGCGGCCCAACTAATGAAAAACTGTTTTTT
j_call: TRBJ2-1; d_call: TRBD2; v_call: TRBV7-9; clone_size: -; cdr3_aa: CASSLGLAGGSEQFF; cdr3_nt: TGTGCCAGCAGCCTAGGACTAGCGGGAGGGAGTGAGCAGTTCTTC
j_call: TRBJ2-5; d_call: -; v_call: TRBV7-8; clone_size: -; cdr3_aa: CASSLVGPQLGLLRSETQYF; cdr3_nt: TGTGCCAGCAGCTTAGTCGGTCCCCAGTTGGGACTTTTACGATCGGAGACCCAGTACTTC
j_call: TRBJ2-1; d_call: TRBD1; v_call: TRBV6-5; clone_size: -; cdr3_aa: CASSTSGGNEQFF; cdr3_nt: TGTGCCAGCAGTACCTCAGGGGGCAATGAGCAGTTCTTC
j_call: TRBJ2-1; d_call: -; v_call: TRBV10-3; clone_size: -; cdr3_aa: CAIQTGGRGMNNEQFF; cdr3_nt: TGTGCCATCCAGACAGGCGGTCGAGGGATGAACAATGAGCAGTTCTTC
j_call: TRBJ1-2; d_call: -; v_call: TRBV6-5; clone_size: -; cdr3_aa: CASSANALYGYTF; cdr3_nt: TGTGCCAGCAGCGCTAATGCTCTCTATGGCTACACCTTC
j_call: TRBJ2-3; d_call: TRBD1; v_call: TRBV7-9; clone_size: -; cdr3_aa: CASSALIGQGSTDTQYF; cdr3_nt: TGTGCCAGCAGCGCCCTTATAGGACAGGGTAGCACAGATACGCAGTATTTT
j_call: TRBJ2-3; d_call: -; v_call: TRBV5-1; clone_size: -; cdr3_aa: CASSLVGLSDTQYF; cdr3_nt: TGCGCCAGCAGCTTGGTTGGACTATCAGATACGCAGTATTTT
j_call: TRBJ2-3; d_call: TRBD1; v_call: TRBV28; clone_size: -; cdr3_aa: CASSSPRTGRGADTQYF; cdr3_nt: TGTGCCAGCAGTTCCCCCCGGACAGGGAGAGGCGCAGATACGCAGTATTTT
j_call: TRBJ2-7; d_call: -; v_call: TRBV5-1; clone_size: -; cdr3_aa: CASSPDSRSEQYF; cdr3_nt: TGCGCCAGCAGCCCGGACAGTCGATCCGAGCAGTACTTC
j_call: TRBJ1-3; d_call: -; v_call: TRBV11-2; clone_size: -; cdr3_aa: CASSPTAAGNTIYF; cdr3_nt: TGTGCCAGCAGCCCGACGGCGGCGGGAAACACCATATATTTT
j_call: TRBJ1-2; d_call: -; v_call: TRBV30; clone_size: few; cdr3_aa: CAWTRGVGYTF; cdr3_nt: TGTGCCTGGACCCGGGGAGTCGGCTACACCTTC
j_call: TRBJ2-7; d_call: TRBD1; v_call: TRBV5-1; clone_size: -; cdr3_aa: CASSSTNRGYEQYF; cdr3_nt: TGCGCCAGCAGCTCAACGAACAGGGGCTACGAGCAGTACTTC
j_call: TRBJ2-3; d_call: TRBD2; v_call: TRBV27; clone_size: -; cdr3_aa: CASSLRLAGPVDTQYF; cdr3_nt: TGTGCCAGCAGTTTAAGACTAGCGGGACCCGTGGATACGCAGTATTTT
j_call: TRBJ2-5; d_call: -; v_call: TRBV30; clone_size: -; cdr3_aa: CAWRMGLSPAETQYF; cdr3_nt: TGTGCCTGGAGGATGGGACTCTCCCCCGCGGAGACCCAGTACTTC
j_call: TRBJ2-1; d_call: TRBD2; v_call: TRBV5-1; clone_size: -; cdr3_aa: CASSSLTSGSRDEQFF; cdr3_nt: TGCGCCAGCAGCTCCCTGACTAGCGGGAGTAGAGATGAGCAGTTCTTC
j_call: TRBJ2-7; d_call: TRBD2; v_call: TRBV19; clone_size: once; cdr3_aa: CASSIGLAGGYEQYF; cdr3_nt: TGTGCCAGTAGTATCGGACTAGCGGGAGGTTACGAGCAGTACTTC
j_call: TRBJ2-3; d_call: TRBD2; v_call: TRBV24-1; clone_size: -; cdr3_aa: CATSGLAGSTTDTQYF; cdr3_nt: TGTGCCACCAGTGGACTAGCGGGAAGTACGACAGATACGCAGTATTTT
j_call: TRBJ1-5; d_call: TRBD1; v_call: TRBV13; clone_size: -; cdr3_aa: CASSEEKPGQSNQPQHF; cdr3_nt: TGTGCCAGCAGCGAAGAAAAACCGGGACAGAGCAATCAGCCCCAGCATTTT
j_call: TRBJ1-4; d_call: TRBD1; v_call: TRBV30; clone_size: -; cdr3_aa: CACTGQGRGEKLFF; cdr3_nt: TGTGCCTGCACGGGACAGGGTAGAGGTGAAAAACTGTTTTTT